One and the same sample provided the 8 T cell receptor beta chains below, sequenced in a study of PD-L1 blockade in urothelial cancer. Specified time point: pretreatment peripheral blood. Generated by immunoSEQ multiplex PCR, the TCRdb table keeps only in-frame clones and is missing some. The table records roughly 100,000 clones, roughly 90% of them present only once. The sample consisted of PBMCs, taken around atezolizumab (anti-PD-L1) treatment. These receptors all come from a woman of 80 years or more with urothelial cancer.

This chain uses TRBV7-9 with TRBJ2-3, with D hard to call. Trimming took 3 bases from V and 2 from J, leaving 12 bases between them. Looked up from germline, CDR1 is SEHNR and CDR2 is FQNEAQ (reference sequence). CDR3 size: 15 residues. The CDR3 DNA is TGTGCCAGCAGCTTGATATCCGGAGCCACAGATACGCAGTATTTT. Amino acid sequence: CASSLISGATDTQYF.

This chain links TRBV5-1 with TRBJ1-2, with unresolved D. V was clipped by 4 bases and J by 4 bases, with 14 bases between them. The CDR3 spans 14 residues. Germline CDR1 and CDR2: SGHRS and YFSETQ. The CDR3: CASSPNSALYGYTF. Written as DNA, the CDR3 is TGCGCCAGCAGCCCGAACTCCGCCCTCTATGGCTACACCTTC.

This clone was seen just once. The rearrangement links TRBV28 to TRBJ2-2; 10 positions match TRBD2. With V trimmed by 4 bases and J by 4 bases, 3 bases remained unmatched. Per germline, CDR1 MDHEN and CDR2 SYDVKM. This CDR3 contains 15 residues. CDR3 loop: CASSSLAGGTGELFF. The CDR3 coding sequence is TGTGCCAGCAGTTCCTTAGCGGGAGGCACCGGGGAGCTGTTTTTT.

The chain recombines TRBV6-5 with TRBJ2-2, with 8 bases fitting TRBD2. Germline CDR1 is MNHEY and CDR2 is SVGAGI. The CDR3 covers 15 residues. J was trimmed by 1 base and V by 8 bases; bases with no gene match: 6. CDR3: CASSREGGNTGELFF. CDR3 DNA: TGTGCCAGCTCTCGGGAGGGGGGGAACACCGGGGAGCTGTTTTTT.

DNA of the CDR3: TGCGCCAGCAGCTTAGTCGGGAGGCGGGGGAAACAAGAGACCCAGTACTTC. Its protein product is CASSLVGRRGKQETQYF. The chain recombines TRBV5-1 with TRBJ2-5; TRBD2 aligns across 7 bases. V shed 2 bases and J 2 bases; nucleotides not matched to a gene: 12. The CDR3 extends over 17 amino acids. The germline gives CDR1 SGHRS, CDR2 YFSETQ.

CDR3: CASSQGLRELSRSDTQYF. The CDR3 DNA is TGCGCCAGCAGCCAAGGACTGCGGGAATTAAGTAGGTCAGATACGCAGTATTTT. V gene TRBV4-1 combines with J gene TRBJ2-3; D is possibly TRBD2 (6 bases). The CDR3 runs to 18 residues. Germline lookup yields CDR1 MGHRA and CDR2 YSYEKL. Trimming removed 1 base at V and 4 bases at J, with 21 bases between.

This chain uses TRBV11-3 with TRBJ2-7; 10 positions agree with TRBD1. The V and J ends lost 2 bases and 7 bases, in that order; junction bases with no gene match: 2. This CDR3 has 13 residues. CDR1 is SGHNT and CDR2 is YENEEA in the germline V gene. DNA of the CDR3: TGTGCCAGCAGCTTAAAGGACAGGGGGGAGCAGTACTTC. It specifies CASSLKDRGEQYF.

The chain uses TRBV25-1 and TRBJ2-1; 7 positions agree with TRBD2. Germline assignment: CDR1 MGHDK and CDR2 SYGVNS. The CDR3 has 15 amino acids. The V and J ends lost 1 base and 4 bases, in that order; junction bases with no gene match: 4. This CDR3 reads CASSELSGDYNEQFF. CDR3 DNA: TGTGCCAGCAGTGAATTGAGCGGGGATTACAATGAGCAGTTCTTC.